Each of the 15 T cell receptor beta chains below was sequenced from the same sample in a study of cytomegalovirus exposure and HLA in healthy donors. Method: immunoSEQ multiplex PCR; TCRdb's copy keeps in-frame clones and lacks some. The sample has 100,000 to 120,000 clones, under 85% seen once. The sequencing sample was made of PBMCs. These receptors all stem from a woman aged 18-30 years in good health and CMV-seronegative.

The J gene is TRBJ1-3, the V gene TRBV7-9; possible D gene TRBD1, 6 bases. CDR3 length: 13 residues. The V gene lost 5 bases and the J gene lost 4 bases, with 9 bases spanning the gap. The germline CDR1 and CDR2 sequences are SEHNR and FQNEAQ (reference sequence). CDR3 DNA: TGTGCCAGCAGCCGGGACATCGGAAACACCATATATTTT. This encodes CASSRDIGNTIYF.

A few counts support this clone. The same CDR3 is also encoded by other DNA sequences in this sample. DNA for the CDR3: TGCGCCAGCAGCCAAGACGGTAATCAGCCCCAGCATTTT. Protein: CASSQDGNQPQHF. The chain recombines TRBV4-1 with TRBJ1-5; no reliable D call. With 0 bases removed from V and 4 bases from J, the gap between germline ends came to 4 bases. The CDR3 runs to 13 residues. Germline V gene data show CDR1 as MGHRA and CDR2 as YSYEKL.

The chain uses TRBV29-1 and TRBJ2-1; 8 bases are shared with TRBD1. From germline, CDR1 is SQVTM and CDR2 ANQGSEA. Trimming cost V 7 bases and J 8 bases; bases outside gene matches: 16. CDR3 length: 15 amino acids. The chain's CDR3 is CSGKAAGGFSHEQFF. CDR3 DNA: TGCAGCGGCAAGGCCGCAGGGGGCTTTTCCCATGAGCAGTTCTTC.

The chain combines TRBV28 with TRBJ1-2; 8 bases align to TRBD1. Per the germline V gene, CDR1 is MDHEN and CDR2 is SYDVKM. CDR3 size: 15 residues. The trim removed 6 bases at V and 0 bases at J, leaving 6 bases unmatched. The CDR3 DNA follows: TGTGCCAGCAGATCTGACAGGGGAGCTAACTATGGCTACACCTTC. Its translation is CASRSDRGANYGYTF.

J is TRBJ2-3 and V is TRBV6-1; TRBD1 aligns across 8 bases. This CDR3 region has 14 residues. The V gene's germline CDR1 is MNHNS and CDR2 SASEGT. Trimming at V came to 5 bases and at J to 2 bases, leaving 3 bases not matched to a gene. The CDR3 region has the DNA TGTGCCAGCAGTCGACAGGGGTACACAGATACGCAGTATTTT. Its translation is CASSRQGYTDTQYF.

The rearrangement uses TRBV28 and TRBJ1-1; D is uncertain. The germline gives CDR1 MDHEN, CDR2 SYDVKM. This CDR3 has 13 residues. V shed 6 bases and J shed 4 bases, with 12 bases lying between them. The CDR3 here is CASSTKYGTEAFF. The DNA for the CDR3 is TGTGCCAGCAGCACTAAGTACGGCACTGAAGCTTTCTTT.

V is TRBV27 and J is TRBJ2-7; 7 nucleotides match TRBD2. Germline loops: CDR1 MNHEY, CDR2 SMNVEV (reference sequence). This CDR3 region has 15 residues. V shed 8 bases, J shed 2 bases, and the junction held 12 bases outside the gene matches. The CDR3 region is CASWGRGRVPYEQYF. The DNA of the CDR3 is TGTGCCAGCTGGGGGAGGGGTAGGGTCCCCTACGAGCAGTACTTC.

The genes are TRBV13 and TRBJ1-1, with TRBD1 as a possible D gene (5 bases). Trimming took 4 bases from V and 6 from J, leaving 21 bases between them. The CDR3 is made up of 16 amino acids. Germline CDR1 is PRHDT and CDR2 is FYEKMQ (reference sequence). The DNA for the CDR3 is TGTGCCAGCAGCTCTCTCCTGGACCCGGGGGTTGCTGAAGCTTTCTTT. Residues: CASSSLLDPGVAEAFF.

The gene calls are TRBV5-1 and TRBJ2-7; 10 bases line up with TRBD2. In germline, CDR1 is SGHRS, CDR2 YFSETQ. This CDR3 spans 15 amino acids. V shed 0 bases, J shed 4 bases, and the junction held 4 bases outside the gene matches. The CDR3 loop is CASSLASSGGYEQYF. The CDR3, as DNA: TGCGCCAGCAGCTTGGCCTCTAGCGGGGGTTACGAGCAGTACTTC. Full variable domain (remainder filled in from reference TRBV5-1 and TRBJ2-7): KAGVTQTPRYLIKTRGQQVTLSCSPISGHRSVSWYQQTPGQGLQFLFEYFSETQRNKGNFPGRFSGRQFSNSRSEMNVSTLELGDSALYLCASSLASSGGYEQYFGPGTRLTVT.

This clone came up once. V gene TRBV7-3 combines with J gene TRBJ2-2; 7 nucleotides match TRBD1. V was clipped by 0 bases and J by 4 bases; unmatched bases: 5. The germline CDR1 and CDR2 sequences are SGHTA and FQGTGA. This CDR3 has 16 amino acids. The CDR3 DNA sequence: TGTGCCAGCAGCTTAACTAACGCAGGGGGCACCGGGGAGCTGTTTTTT. Translating gives CASSLTNAGGTGELFF.

The chain links TRBV29-1 to TRBJ2-3; D is uncertain. The V gene lost 7 bases and the J gene lost 4 bases, with 18 bases spanning the gap. There are 14 residues in the CDR3. Looked up from germline, CDR1 is SQVTM and CDR2 is ANQGSEA. In DNA, the CDR3 is TGCAGCGCCGGTCCCGGCAACCGGGCAGATACGCAGTATTTT. Its translation: CSAGPGNRADTQYF.

The chain joins TRBV27 to TRBJ2-5; D is possibly TRBD1 (5 bases). V lost 7 bases and J lost 5, with 17 bases in between. The CDR3 extends over 14 amino acids. Per germline, CDR1 MNHEY and CDR2 SMNVEV (reference sequence). CDR3 sequence reads: CASTPQVGAETQYF. CDR3 nucleotides: TGTGCCAGCACACCCCAAGTAGGGGCTGAGACCCAGTACTTC.

A remark on this clone: Germline and junction disagree at one end, which may indicate a read error. V and J are TRBV30 and TRBJ2-7, with 12 bases identical to TRBD1. The CDR3 contains 11 residues. Germline assignment: CDR1 GTSNPN and CDR2 SVGIG (reference sequence). The CDR3 is CACGDRGREHF. CDR3 DNA: TGTGCCTGTGGGGACAGGGGGCGCGAGCACTTC.

This chain joins TRBV5-1 and TRBJ2-1; 7 bases map to TRBD2. Germline CDR1 is SGHRS and CDR2 is YFSETQ. This CDR3 contains 16 residues. J gave up 6 bases and V 4 bases, and 13 bases lay outside the gene matches. The chain's CDR3 is CASSPRLGLDGNEQFF. DNA for the CDR3: TGCGCCAGCAGCCCCCGTTTAGGACTAGACGGCAATGAGCAGTTCTTC.

The rearrangement uses TRBV5-6 and TRBJ2-7; 8 bases are a match to TRBD1. The germline V gene encodes CDR1 SGHDT and CDR2 YYEEEE. There are 14 residues in the CDR3. V trimming: 4 bases; J trimming: 5 bases; junction bases outside the gene matches: 8. In DNA, the CDR3 is TGTGCCAGCAGCCCGGGGACAGGTCAGGACGAGCAGTACTTC. It codes for CASSPGTGQDEQYF.